The T cell receptor beta chain described here comes from a study of identical twins. The CDR3 totals 13 residues. V shed 0 bases, J shed 4 bases, and the junction held 2 bases outside the gene matches. Germline lookup yields CDR1 DFQATT and CDR2 SNEGSKA (reference sequence). One entry per CDR3 protein, called by TCRdb with MiXCR from the 5' RACE reads. This sample has fewer than 250,000 distinct CDR3 sequences; roughly 7.5% occur once, and the top ten carry under 6%. This clonotype has a count of ten or more. These sequences were also reported in another study, on yellow fever vaccine responses in identical twins.

Material for sequencing was CD8+ T cells sorted from blood. The chain combines TRBV20-1 with TRBJ1-1, with 7 bases fitting TRBD1. This TCR came from a woman between 18 and 29 years old in good health. CDR3 amino acids: CSARETGSTEAFF. CDR3 nucleotides: TGCAGTGCTAGAGAGACAGGGAGCACTGAAGCTTTCTTT.